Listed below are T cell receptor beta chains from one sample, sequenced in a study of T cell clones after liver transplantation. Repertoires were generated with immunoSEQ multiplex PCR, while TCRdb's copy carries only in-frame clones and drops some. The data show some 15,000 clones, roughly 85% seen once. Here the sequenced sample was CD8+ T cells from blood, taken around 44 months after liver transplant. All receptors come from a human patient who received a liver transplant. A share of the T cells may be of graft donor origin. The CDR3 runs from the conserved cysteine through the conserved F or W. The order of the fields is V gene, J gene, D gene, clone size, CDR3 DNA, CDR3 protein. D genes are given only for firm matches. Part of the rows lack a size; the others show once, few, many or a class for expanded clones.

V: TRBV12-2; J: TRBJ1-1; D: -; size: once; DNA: TGTGCCAGCTTAGGCACGACTGAAGCTTTCTTT; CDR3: CASLGTTEAFF
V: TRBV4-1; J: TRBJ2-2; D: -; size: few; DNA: TGCGCCAGCAGCCAAGATGGGTGGAACGGGGAGCTGTTTTTT; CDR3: CASSQDGWNGELFF
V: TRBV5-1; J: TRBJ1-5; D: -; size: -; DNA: TGCGCCAGCAGCTTAACAGGAGGTAGCAATCAGCCCCAGCATTTT; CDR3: CASSLTGGSNQPQHF
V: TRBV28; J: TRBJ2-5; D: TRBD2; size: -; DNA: TGTGCCAGCAGTGGGACTAGCGGGAGAGAGACCCAGTACTTC; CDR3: CASSGTSGRETQYF
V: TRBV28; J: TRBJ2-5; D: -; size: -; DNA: TGTGCCAGCAGTTTCTTGGGGCAGGACCAAGAGACCCAGTACTTC; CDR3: CASSFLGQDQETQYF
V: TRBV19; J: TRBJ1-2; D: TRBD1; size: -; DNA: TGTGCCAGTAGTATCGGGACAGGGGGCAATGGCTACACCTTC; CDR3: CASSIGTGGNGYTF
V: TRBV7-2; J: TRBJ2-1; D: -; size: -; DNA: TGTGCCAGCAGCCCGCACGGGGCCGGTGAGCAGTTCTTC; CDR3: CASSPHGAGEQFF
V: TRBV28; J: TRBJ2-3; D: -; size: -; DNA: TGTGCCAGCAGCGGACCTGGGGCAGGGGGCACAGATACGCAGTATTTT; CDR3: CASSGPGAGGTDTQYF
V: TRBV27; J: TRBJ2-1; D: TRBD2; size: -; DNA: TGTGCCAGCAGTTCGGGACTAGCGGGAGCATACAATGAGCAGTTCTTC; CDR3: CASSSGLAGAYNEQFF
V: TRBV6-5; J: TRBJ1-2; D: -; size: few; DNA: TGTGCCAGCAGTTACTCGCCTGGAGGAGATGGCTACACCTTC; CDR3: CASSYSPGGDGYTF
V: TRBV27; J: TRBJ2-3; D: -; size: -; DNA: TGTGCCAGCAGTTTAAGTGGGGGCCGAAGCACAGATACGCAGTATTTT; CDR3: CASSLSGGRSTDTQYF
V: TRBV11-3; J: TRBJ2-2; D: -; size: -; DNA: TGTGCCAGCAGCTCCCGGCAGGGTTTTACCGGGGAGCTGTTTTTT; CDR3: CASSSRQGFTGELFF
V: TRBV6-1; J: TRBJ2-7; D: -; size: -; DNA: TGTGCCAGCAGTGAATTCGCAGATCTACTCTACGAGCAGTACTTC; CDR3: CASSEFADLLYEQYF
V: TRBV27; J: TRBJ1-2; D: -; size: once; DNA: TGTGCCAGCAGTCGGGAGGGTAACTATGGCTACACCTTC; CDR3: CASSREGNYGYTF
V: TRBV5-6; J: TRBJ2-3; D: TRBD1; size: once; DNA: TGTGCCAGCAGCCCCTCACGGACAGGGGAGAGAGATACGCAGTATTTT; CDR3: CASSPSRTGERDTQYF
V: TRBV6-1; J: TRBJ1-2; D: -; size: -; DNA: TGTGCCAGCATACCGGACCTCAACGGCTACACCTTC; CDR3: CASIPDLNGYTF
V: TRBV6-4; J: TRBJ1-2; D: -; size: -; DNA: TGTGCCAGCAGTGACTCTTCGACAGGAGCGAACTATGGCTACACCTTC; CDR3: CASSDSSTGANYGYTF
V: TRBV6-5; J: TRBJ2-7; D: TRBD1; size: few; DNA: TGTGCCAGCAGTACACGGACAGGGGACGAGCAGTACTTC; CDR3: CASSTRTGDEQYF
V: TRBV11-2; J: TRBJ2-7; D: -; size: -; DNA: TGTGCCAGCAGCCTAATCCGAGGAGCCTACGAGCAGTACTTC; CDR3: CASSLIRGAYEQYF
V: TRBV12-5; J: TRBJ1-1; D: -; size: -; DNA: TGTGCTAGTGGTTTGGTACAAGTCGGGGGCGGTAGTGAAGCTTTCTTT; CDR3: CASGLVQVGGGSEAFF
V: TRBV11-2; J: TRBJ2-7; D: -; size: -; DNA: TGTGCCAGCAGCTTTGGTACGGGGGCGTTTGAGCAGTACTTC; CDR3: CASSFGTGAFEQYF
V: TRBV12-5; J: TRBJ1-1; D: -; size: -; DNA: TGTGCTAGCAGATTCTTAAAGGACACTGAAGCTTTCTTT; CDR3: CASRFLKDTEAFF
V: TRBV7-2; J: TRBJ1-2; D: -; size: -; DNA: TGTGCCAGCAGCTTATACAGAACTAACTATGGCTACACCTTC; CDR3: CASSLYRTNYGYTF
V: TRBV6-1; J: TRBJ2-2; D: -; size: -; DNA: TGTGCCAGCAGTTATCCCGGGGAGCTGTTTTTT; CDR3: CASSYPGELFF
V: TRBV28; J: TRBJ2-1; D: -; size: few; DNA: TGTGCCAGCAGTTTAAGCGTCAATGAGCAGTTCTTC; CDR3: CASSLSVNEQFF
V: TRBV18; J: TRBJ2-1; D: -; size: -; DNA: TGTGCCAGCTCACCGGGGCCTAGCGAGTTCTTC; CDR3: CASSPGPSEFF
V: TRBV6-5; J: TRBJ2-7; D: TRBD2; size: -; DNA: TGTGCCAGCAGTTACGGGTTACCCGGGGGGAACTACGAGCAGTACTTC; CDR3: CASSYGLPGGNYEQYF
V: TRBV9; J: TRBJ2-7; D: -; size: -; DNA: TGTGCCAGCAGCGTAGAAGGGTTCTCCTACGAGCAGTACTTC; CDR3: CASSVEGFSYEQYF
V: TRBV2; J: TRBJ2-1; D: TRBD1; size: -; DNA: TGTGCCAGCAGTGACGGACAGGGGTTTGGTGAGCAGTTCTTC; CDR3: CASSDGQGFGEQFF
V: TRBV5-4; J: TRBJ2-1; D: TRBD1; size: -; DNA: TGTGCCAGCAGCTTTCGGGACAGGACAGTCTCCTACAATGAGCAGTTCTTC; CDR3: CASSFRDRTVSYNEQFF
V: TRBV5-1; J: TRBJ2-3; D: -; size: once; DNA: TGCGCCAGCAGCTTGGGTATGGGAGCCCCAGATACGCAGTATTTT; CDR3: CASSLGMGAPDTQYF
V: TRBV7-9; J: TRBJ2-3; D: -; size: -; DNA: TGTGCCAGCAGCTTAGCTAGAATCTGGGATACGCAGTATTTT; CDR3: CASSLARIWDTQYF
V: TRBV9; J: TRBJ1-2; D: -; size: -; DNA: TGTGCCAGCAGCGGCCGGGACGCCATTCCTAACTATGGCTACACCTTC; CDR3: CASSGRDAIPNYGYTF
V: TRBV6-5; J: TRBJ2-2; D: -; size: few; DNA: TGTGCCAGCAGTTATCCCGGGGAGCTGTTTTTT; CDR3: CASSYPGELFF
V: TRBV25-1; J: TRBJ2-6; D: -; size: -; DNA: TGTGCCAGCAGTGACTTAAAAACTGGACAAAGTCGGGCCAACGTCCTGACTTTC; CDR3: CASSDLKTGQSRANVLTF
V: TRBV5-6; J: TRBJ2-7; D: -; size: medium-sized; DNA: TGTGCCAGCAGCCTTCCAAACAGGGGGAGGGTCGAGCAGTACTTC; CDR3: CASSLPNRGRVEQYF
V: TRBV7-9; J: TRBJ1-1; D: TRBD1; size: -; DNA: TGTGCCAGCAGCTCGGGACAGCTAGGGACTGAAGCTTTCTTT; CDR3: CASSSGQLGTEAFF
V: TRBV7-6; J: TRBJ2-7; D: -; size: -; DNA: TGTGCCAGCAGTGCAGGGTCTTTCCTCCACGAGCAGTACTTC; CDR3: CASSAGSFLHEQYF
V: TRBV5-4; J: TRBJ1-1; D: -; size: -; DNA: TGTGCCAGCAGCTCGACAGTTGAAGCTTTCTTT; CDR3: CASSSTVEAFF
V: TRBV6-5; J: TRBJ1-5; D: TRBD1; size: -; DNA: TGTGCCAGCAGTTTCGCGGGACAGGGGTCGGATCAGCCCCAGCATTTT; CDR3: CASSFAGQGSDQPQHF
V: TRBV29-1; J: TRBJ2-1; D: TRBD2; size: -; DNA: TGCAGCGTTGGTGGCGGGAGCTCCTACAATGAGCAGTTCTTC; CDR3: CSVGGGSSYNEQFF
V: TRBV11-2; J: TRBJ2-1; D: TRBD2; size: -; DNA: TGTGCCAGCAGCTTTATAGCGGGAGGCTACAATGAGCAGTTCTTC; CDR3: CASSFIAGGYNEQFF
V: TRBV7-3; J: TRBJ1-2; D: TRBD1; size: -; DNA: TGTGCCAGCAGCTTCGGGACAGGAGAGTACTATGGCTACACCTTC; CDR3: CASSFGTGEYYGYTF